These T cell receptor beta chains were read from a single sample in a study of cytomegalovirus exposure and HLA in healthy donors. TCRdb's copy holds only in-frame clones and misses some; the assay was immunoSEQ multiplex PCR. The top ten clones hold around 1.5% of a sample with around 200,000 clones, roughly 84% of them seen once. The sample consisted of PBMCs. These receptors were taken from a girl aged 5 to 17 in good health and CMV-seronegative. Each CDR3 is given with its conserved first and last residue. The D gene is left open where the match is weak. Some rows mark clone size as missing; the rest say once, few, many or name a class of expanded clone.

D,J,V,size,CDR3,DNA
.,TRBJ1-5,TRBV5-1,.,CASSLGGEEPQHF,TGCGCCAGCAGCTTGGGGGGAGAGGAACCCCAGCATTTT
.,TRBJ2-1,TRBV7-9,.,CASTGDHNEQFF,TGTGCCAGCACAGGGGACCACAATGAGCAGTTCTTC
TRBD2,TRBJ2-3,TRBV27,.,CASGSPGTSGGDTQYF,TGTGCCAGCGGGTCCCCCGGGACTAGCGGGGGAGATACGCAGTATTTT
.,TRBJ1-3,TRBV11-2,.,CASSLVGRPGRNSGNTIYF,TGTGCCAGCAGCTTAGTAGGTCGGCCCGGGAGGAACTCTGGAAACACCATATATTTT
TRBD1,TRBJ1-5,TRBV4-2,once,CASQTGTGENQPQHF,TGTGCCAGCCAAACCGGGACAGGGGAAAATCAGCCCCAGCATTTT
.,TRBJ2-7,TRBV27,once,CASSFTGNYEQYF,TGTGCCAGCAGTTTTACGGGAAATTACGAGCAGTACTTC
.,TRBJ2-5,TRBV29-1,.,CSVDRGYQETQYF,TGCAGCGTTGACAGGGGATACCAAGAGACCCAGTACTTC
.,TRBJ2-3,TRBV5-1,.,CASTRQVRTDTQYF,TGCGCCAGCACCCGACAGGTTAGGACAGATACGCAGTATTTT
TRBD1,TRBJ1-2,TRBV5-1,.,CASSLVGQGSSYGYTF,TGCGCCAGCAGCTTGGTGGGACAGGGTTCTTCCTATGGCTACACCTTC
.,TRBJ1-6,TRBV7-9,once,CASSFGERNSPLHF,TGTGCCAGCAGCTTTGGAGAACGAAATTCACCCCTCCACTTT
.,TRBJ1-1,TRBV6-1,few,CASSEAGGNTEAFF,TGTGCCAGCAGTGAAGCCGGCGGGAACACTGAAGCTTTCTTT
.,TRBJ1-1,TRBV2,.,CASSTLASTEGTEAFF,TGTGCCAGCAGCACACTAGCCTCGACAGAGGGCACTGAAGCTTTCTTT
TRBD1,TRBJ1-3,TRBV14,.,CASSQWGQGAGNTIYF,TGTGCCAGCAGCCAATGGGGACAGGGGGCTGGAAACACCATATATTTT
.,TRBJ2-7,TRBV5-1,.,CASSLGGNYEQYF,TGCGCCAGCAGCTTGGGAGGGAATTACGAGCAGTACTTC
.,TRBJ2-5,TRBV10-3,.,CAISEGSGTPLTQYF,TGTGCCATCAGTGAGGGCTCCGGGACTCCTTTGACCCAGTACTTC
.,TRBJ2-5,TRBV28,.,CASSSPGTQYF,TGTGCCAGCAGCTCCCCGGGGACCCAGTACTTC
.,TRBJ1-2,TRBV5-3,.,CARTDHVEGKGLIIGYTF,TGTGCCAGAACCGATCATGTTGAGGGAAAGGGCTTAATCATCGGCTACACCTTC
.,TRBJ2-1,TRBV25-1,.,CASSERAAEQFF,TGTGCCAGCAGCGAGCGTGCGGCTGAGCAGTTCTTC
.,TRBJ1-1,TRBV6-6,few,CASSYSRVGAFF,TGTGCCAGCAGTTACTCCAGGGTCGGAGCTTTCTTT
TRBD2,TRBJ2-4,TRBV6-5,.,CASSYSPRGNKNIQYF,TGTGCCAGCAGTTACTCGCCGCGGGGGAACAAAAACATTCAGTACTTC
.,TRBJ1-1,TRBV4-2,.,CASSRWGEPGNTEAFF,TGTGCCAGCAGCCGTTGGGGAGAACCGGGGAACACTGAAGCTTTCTTT
.,TRBJ1-1,TRBV6-6,.,CASRAEGSAEAFF,TGTGCCAGCAGGGCCGAAGGGAGTGCTGAAGCTTTCTTT
.,TRBJ2-7,TRBV18,.,CASSPPTRIDEQYF,TGTGCCAGCTCGCCACCTACGCGGATAGACGAGCAGTACTTC
.,TRBJ1-5,TRBV28,.,CASSKTSYQSRSNQPQHF,TGTGCCAGCAGTAAGACTTCTTATCAATCCCGTAGCAATCAGCCCCAGCATTTT
.,TRBJ2-5,TRBV5-8,.,CASSLSGGTSAGGKETQYF,TGTGCCAGCAGCTTGTCAGGGGGCACCTCAGCGGGGGGAAAAGAGACCCAGTACTTC
.,TRBJ2-7,TRBV7-2,.,CASSLGAGSYEQYF,TGTGCCAGCAGCTTAGGTGCAGGCTCCTACGAGCAGTACTTC
TRBD1,TRBJ2-6,TRBV9,.,CASSARDRVSSGANVLTF,TGTGCCAGCAGCGCTAGGGACAGGGTCAGCTCTGGGGCCAACGTCCTGACTTTC
TRBD1,TRBJ1-1,TRBV6-5,.,CASSRQGYDEAFF,TGTGCCAGCAGTCGACAGGGGTACGATGAAGCTTTCTTT
TRBD1,TRBJ1-3,TRBV4-1,.,CASSRIPGTGGIGDTIYF,TGCGCCAGCAGTCGTATACCCGGGACAGGGGGCATCGGGGACACCATATATTTT
.,TRBJ2-3,TRBV25-1,.,CASTPSQTRDTQYF,TGTGCCAGCACCCCCTCCCAAACACGAGATACGCAGTATTTT
.,TRBJ1-1,TRBV9,once,CASSTQGKTEAFF,TGTGCCAGCAGCACACAGGGTAAGACTGAAGCTTTCTTT
.,TRBJ1-1,TRBV6-5,.,CASSSGVSTEAFF,TGTGCCAGCAGCTCGGGAGTGAGCACTGAAGCTTTCTTT
TRBD1,TRBJ2-5,TRBV10-1,.,CASRIGTGGRAQYF,TGCGCCAGCAGAATTGGGACAGGGGGGAGGGCCCAGTACTTC
TRBD2,TRBJ2-1,TRBV9,.,CASSQGTSGTHGPYNEQFF,TGTGCCAGCAGCCAAGGGACTAGCGGGACCCACGGCCCCTACAATGAGCAGTTCTTC
TRBD1,TRBJ2-7,TRBV10-3,.,CAISDVRQGASYEQYF,TGTGCCATCAGTGACGTCAGGCAGGGGGCTTCCTACGAGCAGTACTTC
TRBD1,TRBJ1-1,TRBV6-5,.,CASSYRDRGSTEAFF,TGTGCCAGCAGTTACCGGGACAGGGGGTCCACTGAAGCTTTCTTT
.,TRBJ2-2,TRBV7-3,.,CASSQKPGTGELFF,TGTGCCAGCAGCCAAAAACCAGGGACCGGGGAGCTGTTTTTT
.,TRBJ1-2,TRBV28,once,CASSLQPGRRPWTYTF,TGTGCCAGCAGTTTGCAACCCGGCAGGAGGCCGTGGACCTACACCTTC
TRBD2,TRBJ2-7,TRBV27,.,CASSGVAGPPYEQYF,TGTGCCAGCAGTGGGGTAGCGGGGCCTCCCTACGAGCAGTACTTC
TRBD1,TRBJ1-4,TRBV7-2,once,CASSARQGSNEKLFF,TGTGCCAGCAGCGCCCGACAGGGATCTAATGAAAAACTGTTTTTT
TRBD1,TRBJ2-7,TRBV6-5,.,CASSRQGAYYEQYF,TGTGCCAGCAGCCGACAGGGAGCCTACTACGAGCAGTACTTC
.,TRBJ2-5,TRBV7-2,.,CASSIPDGLSAETQYF,TGTGCCAGCAGTATCCCCGACGGGTTATCAGCGGAGACCCAGTACTTC
.,TRBJ1-2,TRBV9,.,CASSVARYGYTF,TGTGCCAGCAGCGTAGCCCGTTATGGCTACACCTTC
TRBD2,TRBJ2-3,TRBV28,.,CASRHPGLAVPTDTQYF,TGTGCCAGCAGACATCCGGGACTAGCGGTCCCCACAGATACGCAGTATTTT
.,TRBJ2-7,TRBV7-2,.,CASSLALVGSYEQYF,TGTGCCAGCAGCTTAGCACTAGTGGGGTCCTACGAGCAGTACTTC
.,TRBJ1-5,TRBV2,once,CASSEGQGQPQHF,TGTGCCAGCAGTGAAGGGCAGGGCCAGCCCCAGCATTTT
.,TRBJ2-7,TRBV18,.,CASSPGQLYEQYF,TGTGCCAGCTCACCAGGACAGCTCTACGAGCAGTACTTC
.,TRBJ2-1,TRBV20-1,once,CSPSSYNEQFF,TGCAGTCCGAGCTCCTACAATGAGCAGTTCTTC
TRBD2,TRBJ2-2,TRBV28,once,CASIFSGSGGGELFF,TGTGCCAGCATCTTTAGCGGGAGCGGCGGCGGGGAGCTGTTTTTT
TRBD2,TRBJ2-1,TRBV29-1,.,CSVEDLAGGLNEQFF,TGCAGCGTTGAAGATCTAGCGGGGGGCCTCAATGAGCAGTTCTTC
.,TRBJ2-7,TRBV28,.,CASSLSSYEQYF,TGTGCCAGCAGCCTAAGCTCCTACGAGCAGTACTTC
TRBD2,TRBJ2-5,TRBV30,once,CAWSVRGRETQYF,TGTGCCTGGAGTGTACGCGGGAGAGAGACCCAGTACTTC